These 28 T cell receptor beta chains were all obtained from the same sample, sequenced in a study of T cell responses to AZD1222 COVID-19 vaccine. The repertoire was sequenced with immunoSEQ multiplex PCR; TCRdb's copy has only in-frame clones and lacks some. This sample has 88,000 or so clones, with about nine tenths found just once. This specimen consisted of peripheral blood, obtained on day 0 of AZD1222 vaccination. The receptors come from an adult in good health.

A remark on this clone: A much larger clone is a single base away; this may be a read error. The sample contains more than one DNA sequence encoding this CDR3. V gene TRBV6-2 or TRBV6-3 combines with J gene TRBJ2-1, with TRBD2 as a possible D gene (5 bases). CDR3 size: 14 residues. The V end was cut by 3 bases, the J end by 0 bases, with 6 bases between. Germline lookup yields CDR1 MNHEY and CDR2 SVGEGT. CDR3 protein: CASSYGSSYNEQFF. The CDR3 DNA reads TGTGCCAGCAGTTATGGGAGCTCCTACAATGAGCAGTTCTTC.

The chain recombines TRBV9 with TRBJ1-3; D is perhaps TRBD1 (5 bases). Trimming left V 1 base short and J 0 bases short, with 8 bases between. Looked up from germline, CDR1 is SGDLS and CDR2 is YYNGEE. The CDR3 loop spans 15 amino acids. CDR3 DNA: TGTGCCAGCAGCGTACAGGGAGACTCTGGAAACACCATATATTTT. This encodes CASSVQGDSGNTIYF.

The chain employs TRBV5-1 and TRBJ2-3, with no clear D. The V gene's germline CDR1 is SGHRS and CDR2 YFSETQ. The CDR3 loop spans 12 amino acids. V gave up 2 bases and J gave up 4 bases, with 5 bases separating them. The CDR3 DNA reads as TGCGCCAGCAGCTTAGGAGCAGATACGCAGTATTTT. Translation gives CASSLGADTQYF.

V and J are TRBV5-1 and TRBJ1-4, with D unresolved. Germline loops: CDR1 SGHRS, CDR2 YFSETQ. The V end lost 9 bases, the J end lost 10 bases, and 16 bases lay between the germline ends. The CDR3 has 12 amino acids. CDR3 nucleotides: TGCGCCAAACCGACACGGTCAGGAAAACTGTTTTTT. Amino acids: CAKPTRSGKLFF. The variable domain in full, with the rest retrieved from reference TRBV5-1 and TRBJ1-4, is KAGVTQTPRYLIKTRGQQVTLSCSPISGHRSVSWYQQTPGQGLQFLFEYFSETQRNKGNFPGRFSGRQFSNSRSEMNVSTLELGDSALYLCAKPTRSGKLFFGSGTQLSVL.

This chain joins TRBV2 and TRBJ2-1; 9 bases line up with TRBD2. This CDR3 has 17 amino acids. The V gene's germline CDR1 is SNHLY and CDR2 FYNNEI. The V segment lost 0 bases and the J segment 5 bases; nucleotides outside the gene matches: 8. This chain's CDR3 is CASSEAHGRGGNNEQFF. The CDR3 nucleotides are TGTGCCAGCAGTGAAGCCCATGGGCGGGGGGGCAACAATGAGCAGTTCTTC.

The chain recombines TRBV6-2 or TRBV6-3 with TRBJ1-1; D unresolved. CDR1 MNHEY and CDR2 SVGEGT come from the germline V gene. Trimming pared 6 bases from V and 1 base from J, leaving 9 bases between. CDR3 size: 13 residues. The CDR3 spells CASSPKRNTEAFF. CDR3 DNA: TGTGCCAGCAGCCCAAAAAGGAACACTGAAGCTTTCTTT.

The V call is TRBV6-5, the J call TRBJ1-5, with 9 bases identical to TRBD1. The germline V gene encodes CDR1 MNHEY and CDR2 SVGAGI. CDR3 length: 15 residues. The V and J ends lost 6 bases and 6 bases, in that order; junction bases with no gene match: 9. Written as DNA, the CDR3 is TGTGCCAGCAGGGGGGGACAGGGTAGATTTCAGCCCCAGCATTTT. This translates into CASRGGQGRFQPQHF.

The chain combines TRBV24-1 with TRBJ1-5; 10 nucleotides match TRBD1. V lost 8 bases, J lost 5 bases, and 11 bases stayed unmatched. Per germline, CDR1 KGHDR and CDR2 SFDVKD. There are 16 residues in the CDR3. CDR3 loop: CATMEVRDRGHQPQHF. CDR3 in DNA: TGTGCCACCATGGAGGTGAGGGACAGGGGCCATCAGCCCCAGCATTTT.

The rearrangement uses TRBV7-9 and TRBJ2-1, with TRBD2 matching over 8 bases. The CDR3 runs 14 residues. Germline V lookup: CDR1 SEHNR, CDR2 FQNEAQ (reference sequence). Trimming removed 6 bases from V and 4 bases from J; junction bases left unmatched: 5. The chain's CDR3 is CASSFSGAYNEQFF. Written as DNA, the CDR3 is TGTGCCAGCAGTTTTAGCGGGGCTTACAATGAGCAGTTCTTC.

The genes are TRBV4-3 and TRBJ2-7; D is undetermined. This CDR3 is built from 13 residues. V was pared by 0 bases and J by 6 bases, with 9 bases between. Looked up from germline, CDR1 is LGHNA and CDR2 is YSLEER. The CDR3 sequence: CASSQDQSLEQYF. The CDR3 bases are TGCGCCAGCAGCCAAGATCAATCCCTCGAGCAGTACTTC.

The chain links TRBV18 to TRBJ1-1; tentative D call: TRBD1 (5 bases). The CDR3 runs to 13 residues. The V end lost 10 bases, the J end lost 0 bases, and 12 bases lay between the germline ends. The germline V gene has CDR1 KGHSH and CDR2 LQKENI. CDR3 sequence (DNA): TGTGCCACTGGGGCAGAGATGAACACTGAAGCTTTCTTT. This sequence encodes CATGAEMNTEAFF.

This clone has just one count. In DNA form, the CDR3 reads TGTGCCAGCAGCTTAGTCGTGACTAGCGGTTTGAGGCGGACCGGGGAGCTGTTTTTT. Translation: CASSLVVTSGLRRTGELFF. The V call is TRBV11-2, the J call TRBJ2-2; 9 nucleotides align to TRBD2. V lost 1 base to trimming and J lost 5 bases; unmatched junction nucleotides: 14. Germline values: CDR1 SGHAT, CDR2 FQNNGV. CDR3 length: 19 residues.

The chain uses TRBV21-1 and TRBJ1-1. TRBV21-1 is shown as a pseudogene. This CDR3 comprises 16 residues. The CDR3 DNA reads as TGTGCCAGCAGCATAAAACCCTTATCGGAAAACACTGAAGCTTTCTTT. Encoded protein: CASSIKPLSENTEAFF.

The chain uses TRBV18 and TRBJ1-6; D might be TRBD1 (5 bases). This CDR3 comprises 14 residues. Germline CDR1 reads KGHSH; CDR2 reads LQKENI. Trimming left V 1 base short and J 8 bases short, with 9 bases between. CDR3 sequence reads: CASSPRQGDSPLHF. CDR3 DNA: TGTGCCAGCTCACCACGCCAGGGCGATTCACCCCTCCACTTT.

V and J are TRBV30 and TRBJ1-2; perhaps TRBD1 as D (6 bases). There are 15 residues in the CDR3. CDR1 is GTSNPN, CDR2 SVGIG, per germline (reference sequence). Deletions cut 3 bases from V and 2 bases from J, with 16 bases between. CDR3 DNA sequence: TGTGCCTGGAGCGCCGGACAGCTCCTGAACTATGGCTACACCTTC. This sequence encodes CAWSAGQLLNYGYTF.

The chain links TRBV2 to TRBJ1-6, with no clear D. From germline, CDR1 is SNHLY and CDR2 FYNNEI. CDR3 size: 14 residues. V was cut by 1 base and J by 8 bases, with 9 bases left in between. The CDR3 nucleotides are TGTGCCAGCAGTGAAGGTCCAGGTGATTCACCCCTCCACTTT. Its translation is CASSEGPGDSPLHF.

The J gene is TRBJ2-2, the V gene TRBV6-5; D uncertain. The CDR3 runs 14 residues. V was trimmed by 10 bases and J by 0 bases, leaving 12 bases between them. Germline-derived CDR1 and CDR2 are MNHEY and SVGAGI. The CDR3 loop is CATDWVANTGELFF. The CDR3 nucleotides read TGTGCCACCGATTGGGTTGCGAACACCGGGGAGCTGTTTTTT.

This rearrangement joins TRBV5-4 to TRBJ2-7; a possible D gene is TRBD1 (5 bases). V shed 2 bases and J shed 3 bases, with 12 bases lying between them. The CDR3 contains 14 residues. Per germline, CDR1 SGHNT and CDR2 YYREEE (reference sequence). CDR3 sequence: CASSLEGAYYEQYF. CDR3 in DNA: TGTGCCAGCAGCTTAGAAGGGGCCTACTACGAGCAGTACTTC.

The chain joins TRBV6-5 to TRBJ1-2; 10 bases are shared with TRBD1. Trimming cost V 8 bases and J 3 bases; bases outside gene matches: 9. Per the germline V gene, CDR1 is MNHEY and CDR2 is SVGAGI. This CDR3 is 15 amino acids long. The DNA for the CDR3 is TGTGCCAGCTCGAGGACAGGGGGTGTGGACTATGGCTACACCTTC. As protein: CASSRTGGVDYGYTF.

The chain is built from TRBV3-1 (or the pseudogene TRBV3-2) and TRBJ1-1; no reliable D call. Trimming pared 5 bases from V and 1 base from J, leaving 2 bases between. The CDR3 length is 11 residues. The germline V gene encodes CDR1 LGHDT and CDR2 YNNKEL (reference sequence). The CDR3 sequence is CASSTNTEAFF. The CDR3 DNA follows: TGTGCCAGCAGCACGAACACTGAAGCTTTCTTT.

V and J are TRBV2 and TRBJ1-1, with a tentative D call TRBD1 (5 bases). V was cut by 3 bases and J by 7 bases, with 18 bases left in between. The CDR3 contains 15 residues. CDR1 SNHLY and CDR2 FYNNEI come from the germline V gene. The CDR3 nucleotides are TGTGCCAGCAGTGATTATATGGGGACTGGACTTGAAGCTTTCTTT. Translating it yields CASSDYMGTGLEAFF.

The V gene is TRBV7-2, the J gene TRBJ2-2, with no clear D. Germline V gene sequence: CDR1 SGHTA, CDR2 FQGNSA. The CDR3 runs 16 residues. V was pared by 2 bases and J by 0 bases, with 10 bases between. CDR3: CASSLYSFANTGELFF. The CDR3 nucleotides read TGTGCCAGCAGCTTATATTCGTTCGCGAACACCGGGGAGCTGTTTTTT.

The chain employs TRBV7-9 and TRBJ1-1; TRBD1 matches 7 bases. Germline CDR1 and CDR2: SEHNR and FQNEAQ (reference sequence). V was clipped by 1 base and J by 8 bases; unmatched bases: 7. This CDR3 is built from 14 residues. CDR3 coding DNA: TGTGCCAGCAGCTTAGAGGTTGGGACAGAGGAAGCTTTCTTT. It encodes CASSLEVGTEEAFF. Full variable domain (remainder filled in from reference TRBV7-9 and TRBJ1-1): DTGVSQNPRHKITKRGQNVTFRCDPISEHNRLYWYRQTLGQGPEFLTYFQNEAQLEKSRLLSDRFSAERPKGSFSTLEIQRTEQGDSAMYLCASSLEVGTEEAFFGQGTRLTVV.

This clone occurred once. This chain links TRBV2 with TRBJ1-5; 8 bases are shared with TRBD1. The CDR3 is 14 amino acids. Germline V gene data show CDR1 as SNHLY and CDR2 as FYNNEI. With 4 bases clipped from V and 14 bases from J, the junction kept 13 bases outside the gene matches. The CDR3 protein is CASSGRTGSSVKHF. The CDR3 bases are TGTGCCAGCAGTGGGCGGACAGGGTCCTCCGTGAAGCATTTT.

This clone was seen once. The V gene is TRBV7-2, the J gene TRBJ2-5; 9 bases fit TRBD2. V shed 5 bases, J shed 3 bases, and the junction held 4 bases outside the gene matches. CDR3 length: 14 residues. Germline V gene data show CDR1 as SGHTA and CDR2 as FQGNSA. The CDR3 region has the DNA TGTGCCAGCAGCACGCGGGGGGGAGAAGAGACCCAGTACTTC. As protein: CASSTRGGEETQYF.

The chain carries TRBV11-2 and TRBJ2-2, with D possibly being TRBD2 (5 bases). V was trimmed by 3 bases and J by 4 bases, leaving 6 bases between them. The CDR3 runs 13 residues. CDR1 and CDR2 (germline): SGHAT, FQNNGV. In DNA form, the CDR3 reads TGTGCCAGCAGCTTGGCGGGCACCGGGGAGCTGTTTTTT. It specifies CASSLAGTGELFF.

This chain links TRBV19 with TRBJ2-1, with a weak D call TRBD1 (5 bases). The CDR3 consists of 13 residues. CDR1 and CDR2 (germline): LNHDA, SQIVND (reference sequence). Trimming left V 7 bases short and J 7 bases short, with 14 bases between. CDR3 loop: CASTPRGMNEQFF. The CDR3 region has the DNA TGTGCCAGTACTCCAAGGGGAATGAATGAGCAGTTCTTC.

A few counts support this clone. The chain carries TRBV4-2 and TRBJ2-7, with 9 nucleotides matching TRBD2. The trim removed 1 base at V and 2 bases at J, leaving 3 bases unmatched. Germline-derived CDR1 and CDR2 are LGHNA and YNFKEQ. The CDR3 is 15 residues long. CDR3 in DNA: TGTGCCAGCAGCCAAGCTAGCGGGATCACCTACGAGCAGTACTTC. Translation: CASSQASGITYEQYF.